This T cell receptor (beta chain) was captured by sequencing in a study of T cell repertoires in cytomegalovirus infection. In the study overall: A matching HLA type, together with CMV infection, was signaled by public TCR beta signatures.

TCRdb called the reads again in MiXCR, with one record for every CDR3 protein. Among around 550,000 distinct CDR3 sequences listed, 26% were seen once. This clonotype was counted between two and nine times. Its target is unknown. Study-level findings and limits: CMV-specific HLA-C-restricted TCR beta clonotypes dominated the ex vivo response. People with CMV and the relevant HLA were identified by cumulative public TCR beta family frequency.

CDR1 and CDR2 from the germline V gene are DFQATT and SNEGSKA (reference sequence). Trimming left V 5 bases short and J 5 bases short, with 10 bases between. This CDR3 has 12 residues. Sequenced input: PBMCs. The V call is TRBV20-1, the J call TRBJ1-5; unclear D gene. The receptor's source is a human donor in good health (CMV status not recorded). Some clones in this sample may be carry-over from other donors' samples. The CDR3 is CSAETLYQPQHF. The CDR3 DNA reads TGCAGTGCTGAGACGCTCTATCAGCCCCAGCATTTT.